These 25 T cell receptor beta chains were sequenced from one sample in a study of blood T cell repertoires in COVID-19. The method was immunoSEQ multiplex PCR; TCRdb's version includes in-frame clones alone and lacks a portion of them. The table shows 150,000 to 200,000 clones, with roughly 88% occurring only once. What was sequenced was peripheral blood. These receptors originate from a woman older than 75 with acute or convalescent COVID-19.

The chain links TRBV6-2 or TRBV6-3 to TRBJ2-3; 9 bases fit TRBD2. The V and J ends lost 4 bases and 6 bases, in that order; junction bases with no gene match: 8. This CDR3 is built from 15 residues. CDR1 is MNHEY, CDR2 SVGEGT, per germline. In DNA form, the CDR3 reads TGTGCCAGCAGTTCGGCGCTAGCGGGGTTGGATACGCAGTATTTT. The encoded protein is CASSSALAGLDTQYF.

The chain has TRBV5-1 and TRBJ1-1; 8 bases map to TRBD1. Germline CDR1 is SGHRS and CDR2 is YFSETQ. CDR3 length: 14 amino acids. After removal of 0 bases from V and 5 bases from J, the junction contained 3 bases not matched to a gene. The CDR3 DNA is TGCGCCAGCAGCTTGGCCGACAGGGGAACTGAAGCTTTCTTT. The encoded protein is CASSLADRGTEAFF.

This clone has only a few counts. The genes are TRBV18 and TRBJ2-7; 9 positions match TRBD1. Trimming at V came to 3 bases and at J to 2 bases, leaving 5 bases not matched to a gene. CDR3 length: 15 residues. Per germline, CDR1 KGHSH and CDR2 LQKENI. The CDR3, as DNA: TGTGCCAGCTCACCGGGGACAGGGCCAACCTACGAGCAGTACTTC. Amino acid sequence: CASSPGTGPTYEQYF. Full variable domain (remainder filled in from reference TRBV18 and TRBJ2-7): NAGVMQNPRHLVRRRGQEARLRCSPMKGHSHVYWYRQLPEEGLKFMVYLQKENIIDESGMPKERFSAEFPKEGPSILRIQQVVRGDSAAYFCASSPGTGPTYEQYFGPGTRLTVT.

The rearrangement joins TRBV19 to TRBJ2-7, with 8 bases that match TRBD1. CDR3 length equals 17 residues. In germline, CDR1 is LNHDA, CDR2 SQIVND (reference sequence). The V segment lost 6 bases and the J segment 3 bases; nucleotides outside the gene matches: 16. The CDR3 DNA follows: TGTGCCAGTAGCCCTAGGGGCTTTGGACAGGGTAACTACGAGCAGTACTTC. As protein: CASSPRGFGQGNYEQYF.

The rearrangement joins TRBV6-1 to TRBJ2-3, with 8 nucleotides matching TRBD2. V gave up 3 bases and J gave up 3 bases; unmatched junction bases: 8. This CDR3 has 16 amino acids. Germline V gene data show CDR1 as MNHNS and CDR2 as SASEGT. CDR3 nucleotides: TGTGCCAGCAGTGAGGCCGGGGGGGCAGGGACAGATACGCAGTATTTT. This codes for CASSEAGGAGTDTQYF.

This clone was picked up a small number of times. This sequence joins TRBV29-1 and TRBJ2-7, with 9 bases that match TRBD1. After removal of 4 bases from V and 2 bases from J, the junction contained 3 bases not matched to a gene. Germline CDR1 and CDR2: SQVTM and ANQGSEA. The CDR3 sequence is 13 residues long. CDR3 protein: CSVVTGGPYEQYF. The CDR3 DNA follows: TGCAGCGTTGTGACAGGGGGACCCTACGAGCAGTACTTC.

The genes are TRBV5-4 and TRBJ2-1; maybe TRBD2 (7 bases). The CDR3 runs 15 residues. V dropped 0 bases and J dropped 5 bases, with 12 bases sitting between them. CDR1 and CDR2 (germline): SGHNT, YYREEE (reference sequence). CDR3 amino acids: CASSLGGGANNEQFF. The CDR3 DNA sequence: TGTGCCAGCAGCTTGGGAGGGGGGGCAAACAATGAGCAGTTCTTC.

This clone was seen only a few times. The gene calls are TRBV5-4 and TRBJ2-1; 7 positions agree with TRBD2. V shed 0 bases, J shed 4 bases, and the junction held 4 bases outside the gene matches. The CDR3 runs 15 residues. The germline gives CDR1 SGHNT, CDR2 YYREEE (reference sequence). The CDR3 nucleotides are TGTGCCAGCAGCTTGGGGGAGGGCCTATACAATGAGCAGTTCTTC. Translating it yields CASSLGEGLYNEQFF.

Concerning this clone itself: The conserved closing phenylalanine or tryptophan is absent in this CDR3, likely reflecting a read error. The DNA is left out, because the CDR3 cannot be placed on it with certainty; the CDR3 is given as TCRdb lists it. This CDR3 is CASSKWRGRDLASR. V gene TRBV21-1 combines with J gene TRBJ1-2. TRBV21-1 is flagged as a pseudogene. The CDR3 has 14 amino acids, counting both end residues.

This chain joins TRBV2 and TRBJ2-5, with TRBD1 identical over 7 bases. J gave up 5 bases and V 1 base, and 7 bases lay outside the gene matches. The CDR3 spans 15 residues. Germline V gene data show CDR1 as SNHLY and CDR2 as FYNNEI. This CDR3 reads CASSEDVGGRETQYF. In nucleotides, the CDR3 is TGTGCCAGCAGTGAAGATGTAGGGGGCAGGGAGACCCAGTACTTC.

This clone was observed a handful of times. The chain joins TRBV28 to TRBJ1-5; 8 bases match TRBD1. Trimming removed 4 bases from V and 0 bases from J; junction bases left unmatched: 11. Germline V lookup: CDR1 MDHEN, CDR2 SYDVKM. This CDR3 spans 18 amino acids. CDR3 residues: CASSSPWTGPYSNQPQHF. The CDR3 nucleotides are TGTGCCAGCAGTTCTCCATGGACAGGGCCTTATAGCAATCAGCCCCAGCATTTT.

A word on this clone: The junction departs from the called germline gene at one end, perhaps through a read error. CDR3 DNA: TGTGCCAGCCGTGACAGGGGGCGCAACATTCAGTACTTC. This translates into CASRDRGRNIQYF. This chain joins TRBV6-1 and TRBJ2-4; TRBD1 aligns across 10 bases. The CDR3 sequence is 13 residues long. CDR1 MNHNS and CDR2 SASEGT come from the germline V gene.

The rearrangement joins TRBV4-1 to TRBJ2-2; 7 bases match TRBD1. Trimming cost V 1 base and J 5 bases; bases outside gene matches: 4. The CDR3 length is 15 residues. Germline values: CDR1 MGHRA, CDR2 YSYEKL. DNA of the CDR3: TGCGCCAGCAGCCAAGGTGACAGGGTGACCGGGGAGCTGTTTTTT. Translation: CASSQGDRVTGELFF.

The chain combines TRBV18 with TRBJ1-2; D gene unclear. V lost 6 bases and J 6 bases, leaving 20 bases between the germline ends. The germline CDR1 and CDR2 sequences are KGHSH and LQKENI. The CDR3 is made up of 15 amino acids. The CDR3 is CASSTTAGPTDGYTF. CDR3 in DNA: TGTGCCAGCTCCACCACGGCAGGCCCCACCGATGGCTACACCTTC.

The DNA of the CDR3 is TGCGCCAGCAGCTTGGGTGGGAGGGAGGCAGATACGCAGTATTTT. It encodes CASSLGGREADTQYF. The chain employs TRBV5-1 and TRBJ2-3, with 7 positions matching TRBD2. CDR3 length: 15 residues. Per the germline V gene, CDR1 is SGHRS and CDR2 is YFSETQ. The junction had 5 bases not matched to a gene; V was cut back by 0 bases and J by 4 bases.

The chain has TRBV19 and TRBJ1-4; 9 nucleotides match TRBD1. The CDR3 consists of 15 residues. Germline V CDR1 and CDR2: LNHDA, SQIVND (reference sequence). V dropped 4 bases and J dropped 6; count of bases not matched to a gene: 6. The CDR3 DNA sequence: TGTGCCAGTAGTAGGACCCGGGACAGGGATGAAAAACTGTTTTTT. This translates into CASSRTRDRDEKLFF.

The chain has TRBV7-8 and TRBJ2-1, with 7 nucleotides matching TRBD2. The trim removed 5 bases at V and 4 bases at J, leaving 8 bases unmatched. This CDR3 comprises 15 residues. Germline V lookup: CDR1 SGHVS, CDR2 FQNEAQ. CDR3 in DNA: TGTGCCAGCAGCCCCTGGCGGGAGACGTACAATGAGCAGTTCTTC. It yields the protein CASSPWRETYNEQFF.

CDR3 in amino acids: CASRTTGDAEAFF. The CDR3 nucleotides are TGTGCCAGCAGGACCACAGGGGACGCTGAAGCTTTCTTT. V and J are TRBV12-3 or TRBV12-4 and TRBJ1-1; 7 bases are a match to TRBD1. The CDR3 runs 13 residues. The J segment lost 6 bases and the V segment lost 6 bases, leaving 7 bases of the junction unmatched.

The chain carries TRBV12-5 and TRBJ1-4, with 8 bases aligning to TRBD1. Germline CDR1 reads LGHNT; CDR2 reads FRNRAP. The CDR3 has 12 residues. Germline trimming cut 9 bases from V and 4 bases from J; bases unmatched to any gene: 1. Here the CDR3 reads CASGQGNEKLFF. CDR3 bases: TGTGCTAGCGGACAGGGTAATGAAAAACTGTTTTTT.

The J gene is TRBJ2-1, the V gene TRBV7-2; D perhaps matches TRBD1 (5 bases). CDR3 size: 14 residues. The germline gives CDR1 SGHTA, CDR2 FQGNSA. V was shortened by 2 bases and J by 8 bases, with 13 bases between the two germline ends. The CDR3 nucleotides read TGTGCCAGCAGCTTAAACCCCAGGGATCATGAGCAGTTCTTC. Amino acids: CASSLNPRDHEQFF. The full variable domain, completed using reference TRBV7-2 and TRBJ2-1, is GAGVSQSPSNKVTEKGKDVELRCDPISGHTALYWYRQSLGQGLEFLIYFQGNSAPDKSGLPSDRFSAERTGGSVSTLTIQRTQQEDSAVYLCASSLNPRDHEQFFGPGTRLTVL.

This sequence joins TRBV18 and TRBJ2-2; D might be TRBD1 (5 bases). V was trimmed by 2 bases and J by 1 base, leaving 8 bases between them. CDR3 length equals 15 residues. Germline V gives CDR1 KGHSH, CDR2 LQKENI. This chain's CDR3 is CASSPLDRNTGELFF. The CDR3 DNA reads as TGTGCCAGCTCACCATTAGACAGGAACACCGGGGAGCTGTTTTTT.

The gene calls are TRBV18 and TRBJ1-1; D ambiguous. The CDR3 length is 14 residues. In germline, CDR1 is KGHSH, CDR2 LQKENI. The V and J ends lost 3 bases and 8 bases respectively, with 16 bases between them. CDR3 nucleotides: TGTGCCAGCTCACCGAACAACGAACCCCCCGAAGCTTTCTTT. It translates to CASSPNNEPPEAFF. Full variable domain (remainder filled in from reference TRBV18 and TRBJ1-1): NAGVMQNPRHLVRRRGQEARLRCSPMKGHSHVYWYRQLPEEGLKFMVYLQKENIIDESGMPKERFSAEFPKEGPSILRIQQVVRGDSAAYFCASSPNNEPPEAFFGQGTRLTVV.

CDR3 amino acids: CASSDRQEPNSPLHF. DNA of the CDR3: TGTGCCAGCAGCGATCGACAGGAACCAAATTCACCCCTCCACTTT. The chain has TRBV13 and TRBJ1-6, with a weak D call TRBD1 (6 bases). The CDR3 contains 15 residues. V gave up 5 bases and J gave up 7 bases, with 15 bases separating them. CDR1 and CDR2 (germline): PRHDT, FYEKMQ (reference sequence).

V gene TRBV6-5 combines with J gene TRBJ1-2; TRBD1 is a possible D gene (6 bases). Looked up from germline, CDR1 is MNHEY and CDR2 is SVGAGI. CDR3 size: 13 residues. V was trimmed by 5 bases and J by 3 bases, leaving 10 bases between them. The CDR3 nucleotides are TGTGCCAGCAGTCTACAGGGAGACTATGGCTACACCTTC. Amino acid sequence: CASSLQGDYGYTF.

The chain has TRBV13 and TRBJ1-2; D is possibly TRBD1 (5 bases). This CDR3 region has 12 residues. Germline V gene sequence: CDR1 PRHDT, CDR2 FYEKMQ (reference sequence). Trimming shortened V by 5 bases and J by 7 bases, and 11 bases separated the two germline ends. The CDR3, as DNA: TGTGCCAGCAGCCCTGGTGGGGCTGGCTACACCTTC. Its protein product is CASSPGGAGYTF.